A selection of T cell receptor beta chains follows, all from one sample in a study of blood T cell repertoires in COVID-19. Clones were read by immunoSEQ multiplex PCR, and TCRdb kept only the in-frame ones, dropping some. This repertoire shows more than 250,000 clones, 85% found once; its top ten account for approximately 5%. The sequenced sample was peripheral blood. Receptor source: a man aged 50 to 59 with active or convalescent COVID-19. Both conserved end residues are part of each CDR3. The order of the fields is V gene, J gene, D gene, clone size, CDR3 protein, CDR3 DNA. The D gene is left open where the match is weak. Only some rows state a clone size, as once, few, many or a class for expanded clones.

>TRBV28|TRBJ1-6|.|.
CASSLEGRNSPLHF
TGTGCCAGCAGTTTAGAGGGGAGGAATTCACCCCTCCACTTT
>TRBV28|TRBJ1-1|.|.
CASSFRGTNTEAFF
TGTGCCAGCAGTTTTAGGGGGACGAACACTGAAGCTTTCTTT
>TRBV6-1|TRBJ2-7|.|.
CASSEENGSSYEQYF
TGTGCCAGCAGTGAAGAGAACGGTAGCTCCTACGAGCAGTACTTC
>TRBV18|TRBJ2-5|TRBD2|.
CASSPLGLAGENQYF
TGTGCCAGCTCACCACTTGGTCTAGCGGGAGAGAATCAGTACTTC
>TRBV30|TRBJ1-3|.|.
CAWQGQSGNTIYF
TGTGCCTGGCAGGGACAATCTGGAAACACCATATATTTT
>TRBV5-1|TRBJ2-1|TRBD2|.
CASSLVPGGGNEQFF
TGCGCCAGCAGCTTGGTTCCGGGAGGAGGGAATGAGCAGTTCTTC
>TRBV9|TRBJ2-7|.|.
CASSVGPGASYEQYF
TGTGCCAGCAGCGTAGGTCCAGGGGCGTCCTACGAGCAGTACTTC
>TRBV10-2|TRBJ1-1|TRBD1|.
CASSPIGQGEAFF
TGCGCCAGCAGCCCTATCGGACAGGGTGAAGCTTTCTTT
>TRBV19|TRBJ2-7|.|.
CASSMGQGYEQYF
TGTGCCAGTAGTATGGGCCAGGGCTACGAGCAGTACTTC
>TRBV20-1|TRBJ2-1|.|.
CSARGGGEQFF
TGCAGTGCTAGAGGCGGAGGAGAGCAGTTCTTC
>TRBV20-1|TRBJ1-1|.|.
CSASKQYTEAFF
TGCAGTGCTAGTAAACAGTACACTGAAGCTTTCTTT
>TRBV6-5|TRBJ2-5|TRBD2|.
CASRRLAWETQYF
TGTGCCAGCAGACGACTAGCTTGGGAGACCCAGTACTTC
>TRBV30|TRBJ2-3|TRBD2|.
CAWSGTSGRKDTQYF
TGTGCCTGGAGTGGGACTAGCGGGAGAAAGGATACGCAGTATTTT
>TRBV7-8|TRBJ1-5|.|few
CASSSRQFSNQPQHF
TGTGCCAGCAGCTCCCGACAGTTTAGCAATCAGCCCCAGCATTTT
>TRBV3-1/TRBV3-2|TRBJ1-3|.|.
CASSIDRDRNTIYF
TGTGCCAGCAGCATCGACCGGGATCGAAACACCATATATTTT
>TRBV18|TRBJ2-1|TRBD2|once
CASSQGLAGSYNEQFF
TGTGCCAGCTCCCAAGGACTAGCGGGTTCATACAATGAGCAGTTCTTC
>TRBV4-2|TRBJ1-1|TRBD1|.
CASSSGTGNTEAFF
TGTGCCAGCAGTTCCGGGACAGGAAACACTGAAGCTTTCTTT
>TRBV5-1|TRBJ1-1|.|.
CASSLGQGLNTEAFF
TGCGCCAGCAGCTTGGGCCAGGGGTTGAACACTGAAGCTTTCTTT
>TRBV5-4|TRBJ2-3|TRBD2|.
CASSGELAGAPGEQYF
TGTGCCAGCAGCGGAGAACTAGCGGGAGCTCCGGGGGAGCAGTATTTT
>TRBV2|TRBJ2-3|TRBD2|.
CASKSGAGYTDTQYF
TGTGCCAGCAAGAGTGGAGCGGGATACACAGATACGCAGTATTTT
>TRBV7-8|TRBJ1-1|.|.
CASSLAEGSTEAFF
TGTGCCAGCAGCTTAGCGGAGGGCAGCACTGAAGCTTTCTTT
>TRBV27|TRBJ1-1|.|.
CASSLGRANTEAFF
TGTGCCAGCAGTTTGGGCAGGGCGAACACTGAAGCTTTCTTT
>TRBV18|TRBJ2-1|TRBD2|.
CASSRGGNEQFF
TGTGCCAGCTCACGGGGGGGCAATGAGCAGTTCTTC
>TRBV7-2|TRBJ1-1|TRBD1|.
CASSLGQVNTEAFF
TGTGCCAGCAGCTTGGGACAGGTGAACACTGAAGCTTTCTTT
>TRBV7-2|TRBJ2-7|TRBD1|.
CASSLNAPTGLHEQYF
TGTGCCAGCAGCTTAAACGCCCCGACAGGGCTGCACGAGCAGTACTTC
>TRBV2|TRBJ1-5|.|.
CASSGTGPGNQPQHF
TGTGCCAGCAGCGGAACAGGGCCCGGCAATCAGCCCCAGCATTTT
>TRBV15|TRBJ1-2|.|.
CATSRDSYGYTF
TGTGCCACCAGCAGAGACAGCTATGGCTACACCTTC
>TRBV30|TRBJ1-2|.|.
CAWSPTLLYGYTF
TGTGCCTGGAGTCCTACCCTCCTCTATGGCTACACCTTC
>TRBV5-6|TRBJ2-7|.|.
CASSSDQGGEQYF
TGTGCCAGCAGCTCCGATCAGGGTGGCGAGCAGTACTTC
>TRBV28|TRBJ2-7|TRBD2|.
CASRTSGTPPYF
TGTGCCAGCCGGACTAGCGGGACTCCCCCGTACTTC
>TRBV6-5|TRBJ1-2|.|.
CASSTSTANYGYTF
.
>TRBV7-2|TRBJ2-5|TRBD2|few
CASSLGFSGRSATQYF
TGTGCCAGCAGCTTAGGATTTAGCGGGAGGTCGGCGACCCAGTACTTC
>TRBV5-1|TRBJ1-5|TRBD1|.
CASSLGGQDNQPQHF
TGCGCCAGCAGCCTGGGCGGACAGGACAATCAGCCCCAGCATTTT
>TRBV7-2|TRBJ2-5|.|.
CASSPQIGSGPQETQYF
TGTGCCAGCAGCCCCCAAATAGGGTCAGGGCCGCAAGAGACCCAGTACTTC
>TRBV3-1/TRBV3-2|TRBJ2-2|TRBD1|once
CASSKSGGNTGELFF
TGTGCCAGCAGCAAGTCAGGGGGCAACACCGGGGAGCTGTTTTTT